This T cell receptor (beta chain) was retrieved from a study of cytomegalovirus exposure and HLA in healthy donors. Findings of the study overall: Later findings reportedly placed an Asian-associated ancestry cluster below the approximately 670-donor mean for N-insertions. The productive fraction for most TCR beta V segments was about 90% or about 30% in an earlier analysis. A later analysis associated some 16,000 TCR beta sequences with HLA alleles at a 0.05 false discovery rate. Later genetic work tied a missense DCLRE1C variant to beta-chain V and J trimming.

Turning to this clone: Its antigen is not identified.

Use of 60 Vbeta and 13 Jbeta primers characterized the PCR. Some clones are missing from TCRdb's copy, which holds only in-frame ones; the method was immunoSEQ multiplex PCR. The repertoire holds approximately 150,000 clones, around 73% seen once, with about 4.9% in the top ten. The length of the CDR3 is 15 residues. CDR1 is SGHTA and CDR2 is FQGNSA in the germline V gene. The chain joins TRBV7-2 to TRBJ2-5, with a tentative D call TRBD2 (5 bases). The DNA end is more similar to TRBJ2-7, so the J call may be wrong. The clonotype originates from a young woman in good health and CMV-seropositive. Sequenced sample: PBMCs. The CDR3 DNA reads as TGTGCCAGCAGCACAACTCGGGAAAGATCCTACGAGCAGTACTTC. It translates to CASSTTRERSYEQYF.